The subject of this entry is one T cell receptor beta chain. Its antigen is unidentified. Profiling relied on immunoSEQ multiplex PCR, and the TCRdb table lists in-frame clones only, not all of them. The sample lists roughly 92,000 clones; around 87% were seen once. CDR3 length: 13 residues. Per germline, CDR1 SGHRS and CDR2 YFSETQ. The V end was cut by 1 base, the J end by 8 bases, with 9 bases between. This record belongs to a study of T cell responses to AZD1222 COVID-19 vaccine. Findings and caveats of the study: A reported finding is that nearly half of spike-specific TCRs target unmutated variant regions.

Sample: peripheral blood, taken on day 0 of AZD1222 vaccination. This clonotype was obtained from an adult in good health. V is TRBV5-1 and J is TRBJ1-4; D gene uncertain. This CDR3 reads CASSLRGGEKLFF. CDR3 bases: TGCGCCAGCAGCTTGCGGGGAGGAGAAAAACTGTTTTTT.